This T cell receptor beta chain was profiled in a study of T cells after yellow fever vaccination. Study results and limitations: Clonotype sharing between CD4 and CD8 compartments was small. Detected again after the booster were most primary-vaccination clones, at 96% CD4 and 70% to 90% CD8. Peaking faster, on day 5 versus 15, the secondary response was nonetheless weaker.

This CDR3 is built from 15 residues. Looked up from germline, CDR1 is MGHRA and CDR2 is YSYEKL. V lost 3 bases to trimming and J lost 5 bases, with 13 bases between them. This clonotype was counted many times. Its antigen is still unknown. The 5'RACE template-switching step produced TCR cDNA and added a universal primer site and UMIs. A single record per CDR3 protein comes from TCRdb applying MiXCR to the 5' RACE reads. In the table there are 250,000 or so distinct CDR3 sequences, approximately 3.5% of which are singletons. This TCR was recovered from a man between 18 and 35 years old who received the YFV17D yellow fever vaccine. Source: PBMCs, taken 15 days after the yellow fever booster vaccination. V is TRBV4-1 and J is TRBJ2-2; maybe TRBD1 (5 bases). This CDR3 reads CASSQVQDPTGELFF. DNA of the CDR3: TGCGCCAGCAGCCAGGTACAGGATCCAACCGGGGAGCTGTTTTTT.